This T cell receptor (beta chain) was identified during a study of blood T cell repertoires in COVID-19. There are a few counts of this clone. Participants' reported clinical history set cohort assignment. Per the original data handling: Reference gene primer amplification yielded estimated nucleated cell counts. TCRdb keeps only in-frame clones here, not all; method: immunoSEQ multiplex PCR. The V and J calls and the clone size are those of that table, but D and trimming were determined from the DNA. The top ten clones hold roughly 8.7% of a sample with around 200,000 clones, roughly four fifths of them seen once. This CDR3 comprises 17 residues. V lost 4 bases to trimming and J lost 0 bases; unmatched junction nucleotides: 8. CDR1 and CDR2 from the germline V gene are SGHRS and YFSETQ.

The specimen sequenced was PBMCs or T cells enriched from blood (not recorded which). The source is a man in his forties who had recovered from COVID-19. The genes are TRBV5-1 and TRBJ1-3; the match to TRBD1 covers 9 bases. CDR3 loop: CASSPTLTGGSGNTIYF. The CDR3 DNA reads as TGCGCCAGCAGCCCTACCCTGACAGGGGGCTCTGGAAACACCATATATTTT. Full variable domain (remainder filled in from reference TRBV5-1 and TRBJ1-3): KAGVTQTPRYLIKTRGQQVTLSCSPISGHRSVSWYQQTPGQGLQFLFEYFSETQRNKGNFPGRFSGRQFSNSRSEMNVSTLELGDSALYLCASSPTLTGGSGNTIYFGEGSWLTVV.